This section outlines one T cell receptor beta chain sequence together with its context. Its antigen is unidentified. No cell sorting was done before RNA was extracted from the tissue. Distant lung tissue was collected more than 3 cm away from the tumor edge. The sample belongs to a study of tumor and adjacent non-tumor tissue in lung cancer. For the study at large: Approximately 4 million productive TCRbeta reads were obtained per sample on average.

Three rounds of nested PCR, following a modified ARM-PCR protocol, produced the TCRbeta library. TCRdb fed the multiplex PCR reads into MiXCR, producing one record per CDR3 protein. The table records 60,000 to 100,000 distinct CDR3 sequences, 76% of them present only once. The V end lost 10 bases, the J end lost 6 bases, and 22 bases lay between the germline ends. The germline V gene has CDR1 LGHNA and CDR2 YNFKEQ. The CDR3 sequence is 15 residues long. Findings and limits, study-wide: In normal lung, the top 100 clones were significantly more dominant than in tumor.

The rearrangement uses TRBV4-2 and TRBJ2-1; D not resolved. The receptor's source is a man between 65 and 85 years old with non-small cell lung cancer. Sequenced input: distant non-tumor lung tissue. The CDR3 nucleotides are TGTGCCAACATCCCGAACCAGCACTACCTCAATGAGCAGTTCTTC. Protein product: CANIPNQHYLNEQFF.